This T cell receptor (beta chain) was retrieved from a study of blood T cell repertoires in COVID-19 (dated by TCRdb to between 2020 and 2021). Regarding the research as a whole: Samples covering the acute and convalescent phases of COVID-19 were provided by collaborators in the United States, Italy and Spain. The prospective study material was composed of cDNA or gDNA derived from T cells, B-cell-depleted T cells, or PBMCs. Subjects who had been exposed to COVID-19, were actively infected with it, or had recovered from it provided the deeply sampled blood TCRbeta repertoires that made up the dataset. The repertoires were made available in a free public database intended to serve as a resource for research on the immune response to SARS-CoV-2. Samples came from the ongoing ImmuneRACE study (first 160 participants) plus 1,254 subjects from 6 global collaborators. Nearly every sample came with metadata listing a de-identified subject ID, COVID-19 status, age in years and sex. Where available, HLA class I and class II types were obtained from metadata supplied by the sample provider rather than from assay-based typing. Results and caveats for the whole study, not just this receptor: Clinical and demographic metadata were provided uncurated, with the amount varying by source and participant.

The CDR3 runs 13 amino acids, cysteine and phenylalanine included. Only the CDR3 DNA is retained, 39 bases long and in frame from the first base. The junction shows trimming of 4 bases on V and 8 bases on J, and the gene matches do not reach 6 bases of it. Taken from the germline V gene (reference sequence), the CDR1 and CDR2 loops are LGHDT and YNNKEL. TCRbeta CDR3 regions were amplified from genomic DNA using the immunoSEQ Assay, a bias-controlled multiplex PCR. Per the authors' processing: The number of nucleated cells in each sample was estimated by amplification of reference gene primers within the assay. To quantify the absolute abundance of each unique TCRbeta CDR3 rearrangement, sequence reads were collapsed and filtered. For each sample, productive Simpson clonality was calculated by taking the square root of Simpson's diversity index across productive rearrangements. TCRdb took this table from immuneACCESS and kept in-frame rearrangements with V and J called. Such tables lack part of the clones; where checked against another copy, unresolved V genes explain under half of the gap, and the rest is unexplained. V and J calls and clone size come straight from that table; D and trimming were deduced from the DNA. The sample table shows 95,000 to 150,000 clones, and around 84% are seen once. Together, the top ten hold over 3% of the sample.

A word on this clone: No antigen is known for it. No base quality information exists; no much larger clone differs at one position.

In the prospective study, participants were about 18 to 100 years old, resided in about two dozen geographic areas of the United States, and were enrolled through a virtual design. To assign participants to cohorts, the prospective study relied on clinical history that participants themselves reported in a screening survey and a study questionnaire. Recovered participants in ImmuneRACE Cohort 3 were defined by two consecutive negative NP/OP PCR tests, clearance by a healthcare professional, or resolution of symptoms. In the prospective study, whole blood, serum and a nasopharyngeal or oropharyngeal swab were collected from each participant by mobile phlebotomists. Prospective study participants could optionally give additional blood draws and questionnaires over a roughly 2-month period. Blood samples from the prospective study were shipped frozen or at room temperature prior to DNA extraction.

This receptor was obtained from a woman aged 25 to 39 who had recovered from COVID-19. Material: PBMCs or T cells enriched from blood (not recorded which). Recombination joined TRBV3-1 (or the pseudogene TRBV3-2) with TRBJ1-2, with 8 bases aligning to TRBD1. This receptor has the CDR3 CASSPGQGSGYTF. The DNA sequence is TGTGCCAGCAGCCCAGGACAGGGTAGCGGCTACACCTTC.